This TCR beta chain appears in the sequencing data of a study of beta chain features in type 1 diabetes. For the study at large: Investigators examined some 100,000,000 sorted cells across all samples. General study results and limits: Moderately but significantly shorter TCRB CDR3s were found in Type 1 diabetes patients in all four CD4+ subsets.

Expressed TCRB transcripts were sequenced after all isolated RNA was converted to cDNA. Naive, central memory and regulatory T cell samples came to a mean of about 3.9 million reads. Repertoires were generated with immunoSEQ multiplex PCR, while TCRdb's copy carries only in-frame clones and drops some. The table lists 600,000 or so clones, 11% to 15% of them singletons. In this sample, this clone turned up a few times. Its target is unknown. There are 12 residues in the CDR3. The V gene's germline CDR1 is SGHRS and CDR2 YFSETQ. V was shortened by 4 bases and J by 8 bases, with 12 bases between the two germline ends.

Sequencing was carried out using naive CD4+ T cells from blood. The rearrangement links TRBV5-1 to TRBJ1-1; no clear D gene. The TCR was taken from a young man with type 1 diabetes. The CDR3 nucleotides read TGCGCCAGCAGCCTCACACCGTGGGAAGCTTTCTTT. It codes for CASSLTPWEAFF.